Presented here are 6 T cell receptor beta chains from one specimen sequenced in a study of early T cells in non-severe SARS-CoV-2 infection. TCRdb recomputed calls from the 5' RACE reads with MiXCR, one row per CDR3 protein. The profile shows fewer than 80,000 distinct CDR3 sequences, 9.5% of them singletons. Sequencing used whole blood. Every receptor here comes from an adult who was a healthcare worker with PCR-confirmed SARS-CoV-2 infection or an uninfected control (not recorded which).

This chain uses TRBV11-1 with TRBJ2-3; no clear D gene. Germline CDR1 and CDR2: SGHAT and FQDESV (reference sequence). V dropped 5 bases and J dropped 0 bases, with 15 bases sitting between them. The CDR3 covers 16 residues. The CDR3 protein is CASSLKLASSTDTQYF. The DNA of the CDR3 is TGTGCCAGCAGCCTGAAATTGGCGTCCAGCACAGATACGCAGTATTTT.

This clonotype was seen ten or more times. The chain couples TRBV11-2 to TRBJ1-1; a possible D gene is TRBD1 (5 bases). Germline-derived CDR1 and CDR2 are SGHAT and FQNNGV. The CDR3 runs 15 residues. V was cut by 1 base and J by 4 bases, with 13 bases left in between. The CDR3 loop is CASSLALQGGTEAFF. For the CDR3, the DNA is TGTGCCAGCAGCTTAGCCCTGCAGGGCGGCACTGAAGCTTTCTTT. Using reference TRBV11-2 and TRBJ1-1 for the parts outside the CDR3, the full variable domain is EAGVAQSPRYKIIEKRQSVAFWCNPISGHATLYWYQQILGQGPKLLIQFQNNGVVDDSQLPKDRFSAERLKGVDSTLKIQPAKLEDSAVYLCASSLALQGGTEAFFGQGTRLTVV.

This clonotype was counted ten times or more. V is TRBV28 and J is TRBJ1-2; perhaps TRBD1 as D (6 bases). The germline V and J ends were trimmed by 8 bases and 4 bases, with 17 bases remaining between them. This CDR3 region has 14 residues. The germline V gene has CDR1 MDHEN and CDR2 SYDVKM. The CDR3 sequence: CASVGPQGTYGYTF. DNA for the CDR3: TGTGCCAGCGTTGGTCCACAGGGAACCTATGGCTACACCTTC.

This rearrangement joins TRBV6-1 to TRBJ1-2, with a tentative D call TRBD1 (5 bases). CDR1 is MNHNS and CDR2 is SASEGT in the germline V gene. The V gene lost 6 bases and the J gene lost 4 bases, with 9 bases spanning the gap. The CDR3 sequence is 12 residues long. As DNA, the CDR3 is TGTGCCAGCAGGGGACCGGGCTATGGCTACACCTTC. The encoded protein is CASRGPGYGYTF.

The V and J genes are TRBV4-3 and TRBJ2-5; no clear D. The CDR3 loop spans 15 amino acids. CDR1 and CDR2 (germline): LGHNA, YSLEER. The ends were cut back, 0 bases at V and 3 bases at J, with 11 bases in the middle. CDR3 protein: CASSQDMRRKETQYF. CDR3 bases: TGCGCCAGCAGCCAAGATATGAGGAGAAAAGAGACCCAGTACTTC.

The chain is built from TRBV24-1 and TRBJ1-5; D gene unclear. The CDR3 runs 13 residues. Trimming took off 4 bases at V and 11 bases at J, with 14 bases between the two ends. Germline values: CDR1 KGHDR, CDR2 SFDVKD. The CDR3: CATSDPSSGTQHF. For the CDR3, the DNA is TGTGCCACCAGTGACCCATCATCCGGGACCCAGCATTTT.